Described below is a single T cell receptor beta chain sequence and its context. What it recognizes is unknown. These data come from a study of chemoradiotherapy in HPV16-positive cancers. General study points: Candidate HPV-specific clones and E7-related TCR motifs grew in tumor during treatment. For HPV16-positive patients, expanding HPV-responsive T cells associated with longer recurrence-free survival.

The method was immunoSEQ multiplex PCR; TCRdb's version includes in-frame clones alone and lacks a portion of them. The sample shows approximately 12,000 clones, around three fifths of them seen only once. The receptor's source is a human donor with HPV-associated anogenital cancer. The specimen was obtained from a patient who underwent chemoradiotherapy.

CDR3 nucleotides: TGCGCCAGCAGCCGTGCGACGGGCTCCTACAATGAGCAGTTCTTC. Translating gives CASSRATGSYNEQFF. The chain has TRBV5-1 and TRBJ2-1; D unclear. V lost 4 bases to trimming and J lost 0 bases, with 11 bases between them. This CDR3 region has 15 residues. The V gene's germline CDR1 is SGHRS and CDR2 YFSETQ. The variable domain in full, with the rest retrieved from reference TRBV5-1 and TRBJ2-1, is KAGVTQTPRYLIKTRGQQVTLSCSPISGHRSVSWYQQTPGQGLQFLFEYFSETQRNKGNFPGRFSGRQFSNSRSEMNVSTLELGDSALYLCASSRATGSYNEQFFGPGTRLTVL.